These 16 T cell receptor beta chains share one sample of origin, sequenced in a study of CD8 T cells in ankylosing spondylitis. Study results and limitations: The study identified a TCR beta motif of several highly homologous variants that appeared characteristic of ankylosing spondylitis blood.

TCRdb re-derived calls from the 5' RACE reads in MiXCR, one entry per CDR3 protein. In the table there are roughly 400,000 distinct CDR3 sequences, approximately 20% of which are singletons. These receptors are not linked to any known antigen. The specimen sequenced was blood, either unsorted or a sorted T cell fraction (not recorded which). Receptors were obtained from a male donor with ankylosing spondylitis.

The chain joins TRBV18 to TRBJ2-5, with 8 bases aligning to TRBD1. This CDR3 region has 14 residues. The germline V gene has CDR1 KGHSH and CDR2 LQKENI. V dropped 3 bases and J dropped 4; count of bases not matched to a gene: 4. CDR3 bases: TGTGCCAGCTCACCGGACAGGGTCCGAGAGACCCAGTACTTC. It encodes CASSPDRVRETQYF.

This clonotype was observed a few times. This chain links TRBV6-1 with TRBJ2-6; D gene uncertain. V lost 7 bases and J 1 base, leaving 11 bases between the germline ends. CDR1 and CDR2 (germline): MNHNS, SASEGT. The CDR3 is made up of 15 amino acids. The CDR3 loop is CASNTWPSGANVLTF. CDR3 coding DNA: TGTGCCAGCAATACATGGCCTTCTGGGGCCAACGTCCTGACTTTC.

This clonotype showed up just a few times. The chain carries TRBV3-1 and TRBJ2-1; D uncertain. V was cut by 0 bases and J by 3 bases, with 6 bases left in between. The CDR3 sequence is 14 residues long. CDR1 is LGHDT and CDR2 is YNNKEL in the germline V gene (reference sequence). CDR3 sequence: CASSQEMGYNEQFF. CDR3 nucleotide sequence: TGTGCCAGCAGCCAAGAGATGGGCTACAATGAGCAGTTCTTC.

V gene TRBV29-1 combines with J gene TRBJ2-5; 10 bases align to TRBD1. The CDR3 sequence is 13 residues long. V dropped 2 bases and J dropped 6; count of bases not matched to a gene: 3. CDR1 SQVTM and CDR2 ANQGSEA come from the germline V gene. The CDR3 nucleotides read TGCAGCGTTGAACGGGACAGGGGACAGACCCAGTACTTC. Its protein is CSVERDRGQTQYF.

The rearrangement joins TRBV27 to TRBJ2-1, with TRBD2 matching over 12 bases. From germline, CDR1 is MNHEY and CDR2 SMNVEV (reference sequence). The V and J ends lost 5 bases and 2 bases, in that order; junction bases with no gene match: 4. This CDR3 region has 16 residues. Here the CDR3 DNA reads TGTGCCAGCAGTCGCCGGACTAGCGGGGCCTACAATGAGCAGTTCTTC. This sequence encodes CASSRRTSGAYNEQFF.

The chain employs TRBV19 and TRBJ1-5; D gene uncertain. Germline V gene sequence: CDR1 LNHDA, CDR2 SQIVND (reference sequence). V was cut by 0 bases and J by 6 bases, with 12 bases left in between. The CDR3 runs 15 residues. The CDR3 DNA reads as TGTGCCAGTAGTATAGATAGGGCGGGGTTTCAGCCCCAGCATTTT. Its translation: CASSIDRAGFQPQHF.

The V gene is TRBV20-1, the J gene TRBJ1-1, with no clear D. CDR1 and CDR2 from the germline V gene are DFQATT and SNEGSKA (reference sequence). Trimming cost V 0 bases and J 4 bases, with 12 bases left between them. The CDR3 runs 14 residues. Written as DNA, the CDR3 is TGCAGTGCTAGAGATCCTGAAAAGACCACTGAAGCTTTCTTT. Its protein is CSARDPEKTTEAFF.

The chain joins TRBV7-2 to TRBJ2-1, with a weak D call TRBD2 (7 bases). Trimming cost V 3 bases and J 6 bases, with 15 bases left between them. Germline V gene lookup returns CDR1 SGHTA and CDR2 FQGNSA. This CDR3 is 15 amino acids long. The CDR3 protein is CASSFRGGLLNEQFF. CDR3 coding DNA: TGTGCCAGCAGCTTTAGGGGGGGCCTACTCAATGAGCAGTTCTTC.

CDR3 DNA sequence: TGTGCCAGCAGCCTCCGGGACCGAAATAACTATGGCTACACCTTC. Its protein product is CASSLRDRNNYGYTF. The V call is TRBV7-2, the J call TRBJ1-2, with D possibly being TRBD1 (5 bases). The CDR3 spans 15 residues. Trimming stripped 5 bases from V and 1 base from J, with 14 bases between. Per germline, CDR1 SGHTA and CDR2 FQGNSA.

This clonotype occurred once. The CDR3 loop reads CASGKDRTNTEAFF. DNA of the CDR3: TGCGCCAGCGGAAAGGACAGGACGAACACTGAAGCTTTCTTT. This chain links TRBV5-1 with TRBJ1-1; 7 bases align to TRBD1. The CDR3 spans 14 residues. Per the germline V gene, CDR1 is SGHRS and CDR2 is YFSETQ. V shed 7 bases and J 1 base; nucleotides not matched to a gene: 7.

This clonotype was detected a few times. This rearrangement joins TRBV27 to TRBJ1-5, with a tentative D call TRBD1 (6 bases). CDR1 MNHEY and CDR2 SMNVEV come from the germline V gene (reference sequence). The CDR3 loop spans 15 amino acids. V was pared by 6 bases and J by 4 bases, with 16 bases between. The DNA of the CDR3 is TGTGCCAGCAGCCCCGCCGACAGGATAAATCAGCCCCAGCATTTT. Protein product: CASSPADRINQPQHF.

The CDR3 protein is CASSEGLADEQYF. For the CDR3, the DNA is TGTGCCAGCAGTGAGGGACTAGCAGACGAGCAGTACTTC. The chain carries TRBV2 and TRBJ2-7, with 9 positions matching TRBD2. Germline CDR1 SNHLY, CDR2 FYNNEI. Trimming removed 3 bases from V and 5 bases from J; junction bases left unmatched: 2. The CDR3 contains 13 residues. Using reference TRBV2 and TRBJ2-7 for the parts outside the CDR3, the full variable domain is EPEVTQTPSHQVTQMGQEVILRCVPISNHLYFYWYRQILGQKVEFLVSFYNNEISEKSEIFDDQFSVERPDGSNFTLKIRSTKLEDSAMYFCASSEGLADEQYFGPGTRLTVT.

The genes are TRBV20-1 and TRBJ2-3; TRBD2 might be the D (6 bases). V lost 2 bases and J 4 bases, leaving 16 bases between the germline ends. CDR1 and CDR2 (germline): DFQATT, SNEGSKA (reference sequence). The length of the CDR3 is 15 residues. CDR3 residues: CSARPSQAGSDTQYF. The CDR3 DNA reads TGCAGTGCTAGACCCTCTCAGGCGGGGTCAGATACGCAGTATTTT.

The J gene is TRBJ2-4, the V gene TRBV20-1, with 9 bases fitting TRBD2. The CDR3 extends over 13 amino acids. Looked up from germline, CDR1 is DFQATT and CDR2 is SNEGSKA (reference sequence). After removal of 5 bases from V and 6 bases from J, the junction contained 5 bases not matched to a gene. CDR3 in DNA: TGCAGTGCTTCCCCGGGACTAGCAAACATTCAGTACTTC. It is translated as CSASPGLANIQYF.

The chain carries TRBV28 and TRBJ2-7; the match to TRBD2 covers 13 bases. The germline V gene encodes CDR1 MDHEN and CDR2 SYDVKM. V dropped 5 bases and J dropped 7; count of bases not matched to a gene: 14. The length of the CDR3 is 17 residues. The CDR3 DNA reads as TGTGCCAGCAGTCTGTCGGGTGGACTAGCGGGAGTGTCAGAGCAGTACTTC. It specifies CASSLSGGLAGVSEQYF.

This clonotype was observed a handful of times. The DNA for the CDR3 is TGCGCCAGCAGCCAGGGACTAGCGGGAAACGGTGAGCAGTACTTC. This translates into CASSQGLAGNGEQYF. The chain joins TRBV5-1 to TRBJ2-7; 13 bases are shared with TRBD2. Germline lookup yields CDR1 SGHRS and CDR2 YFSETQ. The CDR3 covers 15 residues. Unmatched junction bases numbered 8, after V lost 4 bases and J lost 7 bases.